Listed below are T cell receptor beta chains from one sample, sequenced in a study of T-cell reconstitution after alpha-beta-depleted transplantation in children. A single record per CDR3 protein comes from TCRdb applying MiXCR to the PCR reads. Here the sample spans 250,000 or so distinct CDR3 sequences, approximately 8.9% being singletons. Sample: PBMCs, mostly from graft donor cells, taken 180 days after TCRalphabeta/CD19-depleted stem cell transplant. These receptors all come from a male patient younger than 18 who had a stem cell transplant for acute lymphoblastic leukemia, so the T cells may come from the graft donor. Both conserved end residues are part of each CDR3. Fields, in order: V gene, D gene, CDR3 length, J gene, clone size, CDR3 DNA, CDR3 protein. D genes are given only for firm matches. Size values are once, few and many counts, or a class for expanded clones, and some rows have none.

TRBV7-8	TRBD1	13	TRBJ2-1	many	TGTGCCAGCAGCTTTGAGAGACAGGGACAAGGATTCTTC	CASSFERQGQGFF
TRBV12-3/TRBV12-4	-	13	TRBJ1-5	many	TGTGCCAGCAGTTTAGCGGCTAATCAGCCCCAGCATTTT	CASSLAANQPQHF
TRBV11-2	TRBD2	18	TRBJ2-7	many	TGTGCCAGCAGCCTCCCTACCCGGGGCGGGGGTATCTCCTACGAGCAGTACTTC	CASSLPTRGGGISYEQYF
TRBV15	-	14	TRBJ1-3	many	TGTGCCACCAGCCAGGGCCTCTCTGGAAACACCATATATTTT	CATSQGLSGNTIYF
TRBV5-1	TRBD1	15	TRBJ1-1	many	TGCGCCAGCAGAGCCGGGACAGGGGGTACCACTGAAGCTTTCTTT	CASRAGTGGTTEAFF
TRBV28	-	14	TRBJ2-3	many	TGTGCCAGCAGTTATTCCCCGAAATCAGATACGCAGTATTTT	CASSYSPKSDTQYF
TRBV7-9	TRBD1	14	TRBJ2-3	many	TGTGCCAGCATAAGGGGGCAGGGCACAGATACGCAGTATTTT	CASIRGQGTDTQYF
TRBV23-1	TRBD2	14	TRBJ2-5	few	TGCGCCAGCAGTCAAGCAACCGGGAGGGAGACCCAGTACTTC	CASSQATGRETQYF
TRBV5-1	-	15	TRBJ1-1	many	TGCGCCAGCAGCACCCAAACAGGAATGAACACTGAAGCTTTCTTT	CASSTQTGMNTEAFF
TRBV5-1	TRBD1	16	TRBJ2-1	many	TGCGCCAGCAGTCTAACTACAGGGGGCTCCTACAATGAGCAGTTCTTC	CASSLTTGGSYNEQFF
TRBV5-6	TRBD1	14	TRBJ2-7	many	TGTGCCAGCAGCTTCGGGACAGGGGTAAAAGAGCAGTACTTC	CASSFGTGVKEQYF
TRBV20-1	TRBD2	17	TRBJ2-7	few	TGCAGTGCTAGAGATCCAGCGGGAGGGCCTCTGTCTCTCGAGCAGTACTTC	CSARDPAGGPLSLEQYF
TRBV5-1	-	14	TRBJ2-7	-	TGCGCCAGCAGCCCCGTGTTGAGCTCCTACGAGCAGTACTTC	CASSPVLSSYEQYF
TRBV5-1	TRBD2	21	TRBJ2-3	-	TGCGCCAGCAGCCTATCGATTGGAGCAGATCGACTAGCGGGTATCACGGATACGCAGTATTTT	CASSLSIGADRLAGITDTQYF
TRBV12-3/TRBV12-4	TRBD1	15	TRBJ2-7	many	TGTGCCAGCCGCGATAGCGACAGGGCAAACTACGAGCAGTACTTC	CASRDSDRANYEQYF
TRBV27	-	14	TRBJ2-7	many	TGTGCCAGCTCAGATCCGGGCCTCCCCTACGAGCAGTACTTC	CASSDPGLPYEQYF
TRBV24-1	-	14	TRBJ1-5	many	TGTGCCACCAGTGATTTGGCGAGTTATCAGCCCCAGCATTTT	CATSDLASYQPQHF
TRBV7-6	-	14	TRBJ1-3	many	TGTGCCAGCAGCTTAAAAGGGACTGGAAACACCATATATTTT	CASSLKGTGNTIYF
TRBV20-1	-	15	TRBJ2-2	many	TGCAGTGCTGGCGATACCGGGAGACCCCCCGGGGAGCTGTTTTTT	CSAGDTGRPPGELFF
TRBV14	TRBD1	16	TRBJ1-4	many	TGTGCCAGCAGCCAAGAAGGGACAGGCGACTTGGGAAAACTGTTTTTT	CASSQEGTGDLGKLFF
TRBV28	-	17	TRBJ1-6	many	TGTGCCAGCAGTTGGTCCCGGGACCGGCGTGCGGGTTCACCCCTCCACTTT	CASSWSRDRRAGSPLHF
TRBV11-2	TRBD2	20	TRBJ2-2	many	TGTGCCAGCAGCTTAGTCTACCCCCCGGAGGCGGGAGGACGCACCGGGGAGCTGTTTTTT	CASSLVYPPEAGGRTGELFF
TRBV7-9	TRBD1	13	TRBJ1-4	many	TGTGCCAGCAGCCAGGGGGTTCATGAAAAACTGTTTTTT	CASSQGVHEKLFF
TRBV28	TRBD1	15	TRBJ1-1	many	TGTGCCAGCAGTCCTCGGGACAGGTTCTTTTCTGAAGCTTTCTTT	CASSPRDRFFSEAFF
TRBV20-1	TRBD2	14	TRBJ2-7	many	TGCAGTGCTACCCACGGACTAGCGGGGTTCGAGCAGTACTTC	CSATHGLAGFEQYF
TRBV10-3	-	13	TRBJ2-2	many	TGTGCCATCACAAAGCAGCCCACCGGGGAGCTGTTTTTT	CAITKQPTGELFF
TRBV6-2/TRBV6-3	TRBD1	15	TRBJ2-1	many	TGTGCCAGCAGCCACCGGGACAGGCCCTACAATGAGCAGTTCTTC	CASSHRDRPYNEQFF
TRBV20-1	-	15	TRBJ1-6	few	TGCAGTGCTAGGAGGGGAAGTGACAGGACGAAACCCCTCCACTTT	CSARRGSDRTKPLHF
TRBV29-1	-	10	TRBJ1-1	many	TGCAGCGTTTCTGAGACTGAAGCTTTCTTT	CSVSETEAFF
TRBV11-2	TRBD1	15	TRBJ1-1	many	TGTGCCAGCAGCCCAGGGACAGGAAGGAACACTGAAGCTTTCTTT	CASSPGTGRNTEAFF
TRBV7-9	-	14	TRBJ1-2	many	TGTGCCAGCAGCTTGACAGGTCCTAACTATGGCTACACCTTC	CASSLTGPNYGYTF
TRBV5-1	TRBD2	18	TRBJ2-3	many	TGCGCCAGCAGCTTGGAGGCTAGCGGGAGGGCGAGCACAGATACGCAGTATTTT	CASSLEASGRASTDTQYF
TRBV18	TRBD1	17	TRBJ1-5	few	TGTGCCAGCTCACCAGCGACAGGGGGCTTGAGCAATCAGCCCCAGCATTTT	CASSPATGGLSNQPQHF
TRBV3-1	TRBD2	17	TRBJ2-7	few	TGTGCCAGCAGCCAATCAACTAGCGGGGATAGCTCCTACGAGCAGTACTTC	CASSQSTSGDSSYEQYF
TRBV7-3	TRBD1	13	TRBJ1-1	many	TGTGCCAGCAGCTGGGACAGGAACACTGAAGCTTTCTTT	CASSWDRNTEAFF
TRBV20-1	-	18	TRBJ2-1	many	TGCAGTGCTAGAGATGGGTCCGGGGGCCTCAATTCCTACAATGAGCAGTTCTTC	CSARDGSGGLNSYNEQFF
TRBV12-3/TRBV12-4	-	16	TRBJ2-7	many	TGTGCCAGCAGTTTAGCGCTAAGGGGAACTAATTACGAGCAGTACTTC	CASSLALRGTNYEQYF
TRBV11-2	TRBD1	16	TRBJ2-5	many	TGTGCCAGCAGCACCCGGACAGGTTCTATACAAGAGACCCAGTACTTC	CASSTRTGSIQETQYF
TRBV12-3/TRBV12-4	-	11	TRBJ2-7	many	TGTGCCAGCAGTTTATTCGGCGAGCAACACTTC	CASSLFGEQHF
TRBV20-1	-	15	TRBJ2-7	few	TGCAGTGCTAGAGATGGCAGGGGGAGGATCTACGAGCAGTACTTC	CSARDGRGRIYEQYF
TRBV11-2	TRBD1	17	TRBJ2-2	few	TGTGCCAGCAGCTTAGTCGGGACAGGGCGTACCACCGGGGAGCTGTTTTTT	CASSLVGTGRTTGELFF
TRBV6-2/TRBV6-3	TRBD1	14	TRBJ1-1	many	TGTGCCAGCAGTTGGGGACAGGAGAACACTGAAGCTTTCTTT	CASSWGQENTEAFF
TRBV10-3	TRBD2	15	TRBJ2-7	many	TGTGCCATCAGTAACGGACTAGAAGGACCCTACGAGCAGTACTTC	CAISNGLEGPYEQYF
TRBV5-1	TRBD2	15	TRBJ2-1	many	TGCGCCAGTACCATAGCGGGAGCGTCCTACAATGAGCAGTTCTTC	CASTIAGASYNEQFF
TRBV5-1	TRBD2	16	TRBJ2-2	many	TGCGCCAGCAAGGAATCGACTAGCGGTCTCCCCGGGGAGCTGTTTTTT	CASKESTSGLPGELFF
TRBV20-1	TRBD1	17	TRBJ2-1	-	TGCAGTGCTAGTCGACATGTCGGGACAGGAATGAGCAATGAGCAGTTCTTC	CSASRHVGTGMSNEQFF
TRBV6-1	-	13	TRBJ1-2	many	TGTGCCAGCAGTGAATCCAGGGGTTGGGGCTACACCTTC	CASSESRGWGYTF
TRBV6-2/TRBV6-3	-	13	TRBJ1-1	few	TGTGCCAGCGGACAGCTTGATAACACTGAAGCTTTCTTT	CASGQLDNTEAFF
TRBV7-9	-	17	TRBJ1-4	many	TGTGCCAGCAGCTACGGGCCGGAGGGGGCAACTAATGAAAAACTGTTTTTT	CASSYGPEGATNEKLFF
TRBV27	-	18	TRBJ2-1	many	TGTGCCAGCAGTTTATCAGGGGGGACATCACTCTCCTACAATGAGCAGTTCTTC	CASSLSGGTSLSYNEQFF
TRBV9	TRBD2	15	TRBJ2-2	many	TGTGCCAGCAGCGTAGAAGCGGGAGGGGCCGGGGAGCTGTTTTTT	CASSVEAGGAGELFF
TRBV5-1	TRBD1	16	TRBJ2-2	many	TGCGCCAGCAGCTTGAACCCGGGACAGGGGACCGGGGAGCTGTTTTTT	CASSLNPGQGTGELFF
TRBV10-2	TRBD2	14	TRBJ2-1	many	TGCGCCAGCGGACTAGCGGGACCTCCCAATGAGCAGTTCTTC	CASGLAGPPNEQFF
TRBV20-1	-	12	TRBJ2-5	many	TGCAGTGTTCAGGGAGGACAAGAGACCCAGTACTTC	CSVQGGQETQYF
TRBV27	-	16	TRBJ2-7	many	TGTGCCAGCAGTTTAAGTTGGGGGTTGGGATCCTACGAGCAGTACTTC	CASSLSWGLGSYEQYF
TRBV6-5	-	12	TRBJ2-3	many	TGTGCCTCCACCAGGGGAAGTGATACGCAGTATTTT	CASTRGSDTQYF
TRBV6-1	TRBD2	16	TRBJ2-7	many	TGTGCCAGCAGTATCCGGACTAGCGGGTATCCCTACGAGCAGTACTTC	CASSIRTSGYPYEQYF
TRBV24-1	-	13	TRBJ2-3	many	TGTGCCACCAGTGGCGGGTGGTCAGATACGCAGTATTTT	CATSGGWSDTQYF
TRBV2	-	11	TRBJ2-5	many	TGTGCCAGCAACCCGAGGGAGACCCAGTACTTC	CASNPRETQYF
TRBV29-1	-	14	TRBJ2-7	many	TGCAGCGTTGCGGGGCTGGGAGGTCCCTACGAGCAGTACTTC	CSVAGLGGPYEQYF